Listed below are T cell receptor beta chains from one sample, sequenced in a study of blood T cell repertoires in COVID-19. The data were produced by immunoSEQ multiplex PCR, yet TCRdb's version contains in-frame clones alone and is incomplete. This table has under 200,000 clones, roughly 90% appearing once. The sequencing input was peripheral blood. Receptors originate from a man aged 55 to 70 with acute or convalescent COVID-19. Both conserved end residues are part of each CDR3. A D gene is named only where the DNA matches it firmly. Clone sizes are given selectively: once, few, many, or a class where the clone is expanded.

v_call,j_call,clone_size,d_call,cdr3_aa,cdr3_nt
TRBV27,TRBJ2-5,NA,NA,CASSITSQETQYF,TGTGCCAGCAGTATCACGAGTCAAGAGACCCAGTACTTC
TRBV7-2,TRBJ1-5,NA,NA,CASSSAGNQPQHF,TGTGCCAGCAGCTCGGCGGGGAATCAGCCCCAGCATTTT
TRBV9,TRBJ2-2,NA,TRBD2,CASSLRTSGLNTGELFF,TGTGCCAGCAGCTTGAGGACTAGCGGGCTGAACACCGGGGAGCTGTTTTTT
TRBV5-8,TRBJ1-2,NA,NA,CASSLDRGYGYTF,TGTGCCAGCAGCTTGGATAGGGGCTATGGCTACACCTTC
TRBV19,TRBJ2-2,NA,NA,CASSPFLSRAGELFF,TGTGCCAGTAGCCCATTCCTTTCACGCGCCGGGGAGCTGTTTTTT
TRBV7-3,TRBJ1-2,NA,TRBD1,CASSPGTGMYGYTF,TGTGCCAGCAGCCCCGGGACAGGGATGTACGGCTACACCTTC
TRBV9,TRBJ2-2,NA,TRBD2,CASSAASGVRGELFF,TGTGCCAGCAGCGCGGCTAGCGGGGTCCGGGGGGAGCTGTTTTTT
TRBV27,TRBJ2-5,NA,NA,CASSGRTETQYF,TGTGCCAGCAGCGGGAGAACAGAGACCCAGTACTTC
TRBV2,TRBJ1-2,NA,NA,CAIGQPNYGYTF,TGTGCCATCGGACAGCCTAACTATGGCTACACCTTC
TRBV19,TRBJ1-4,NA,NA,CASSPKGRGTATNEKLFF,TGTGCCAGTAGTCCTAAAGGGCGGGGTACTGCAACTAATGAAAAACTGTTTTTT
TRBV7-3,TRBJ1-2,NA,NA,CASSLTRGGGYTF,TGTGCCAGCAGCTTAACGCGAGGGGGTGGCTACACCTTC
TRBV7-3,TRBJ2-3,NA,NA,CASSPPGVSDTQYF,TGTGCCAGCAGCCCCCCGGGAGTGTCGGATACGCAGTATTTT
TRBV2,TRBJ1-1,NA,TRBD1,CASSERTGGITEAFF,TGTGCCAGCAGTGAACGGACAGGGGGCATCACTGAAGCTTTCTTT
TRBV5-1,TRBJ2-1,NA,TRBD1,CASSRDRDPIYEQFF,TGCGCCAGCAGCCGAGACAGGGACCCCATCTATGAGCAGTTCTTC
TRBV12-3/TRBV12-4,TRBJ1-2,NA,NA,CASSFSGFYGYTF,TGTGCCAGCAGTTTCTCGGGGTTCTATGGCTACACCTTC
TRBV5-1,TRBJ2-7,NA,NA,CASSLDGRGGEQYF,TGCGCCAGCAGCTTGGACGGGAGAGGAGGCGAGCAGTACTTC
TRBV6-5,TRBJ1-5,NA,NA,CASSYNRLSNQPQHF,TGTGCCAGCAGTTACAACAGGCTGAGCAATCAGCCCCAGCATTTT
TRBV9,TRBJ2-3,few,TRBD2,CASRAGGPTDTQYF,TGTGCCAGCAGAGCGGGGGGGCCCACAGATACGCAGTATTTT
TRBV2,TRBJ2-7,NA,NA,CASTDFYEQYF,TGTGCCAGCACAGACTTCTACGAGCAGTACTTC
TRBV27,TRBJ2-2,NA,TRBD2,CASTHHPSYSGRTTGELFF,TGTGCCAGCACTCACCACCCGTCATATAGCGGGAGGACCACCGGGGAGCTGTTTTTT
TRBV5-1,TRBJ1-1,NA,NA,CASSRGNTEAFF,TGCGCCAGCAGCAGAGGGAACACTGAAGCTTTCTTT
TRBV7-2,TRBJ1-2,NA,NA,CASSYVDRFIGYTF,TGTGCCAGCAGCTACGTCGACAGGTTTATTGGCTACACCTTC
TRBV5-8,TRBJ1-2,NA,NA,CASSSEGRIYGYTF,TGTGCCAGCAGCTCGGAGGGACGGATCTATGGCTACACCTTC
TRBV7-9,TRBJ1-1,NA,NA,CASSSGEGTEAFF,TGTGCCAGCAGCTCGGGGGAGGGCACTGAAGCTTTCTTT
TRBV19,TRBJ1-5,NA,NA,CASSIAQDQPQHF,TGTGCCAGTAGTATCGCACAGGATCAGCCCCAGCATTTT
TRBV3-1/TRBV3-2,TRBJ1-4,NA,NA,CASSRTATNEKLFF,TGTGCCAGCAGCCGGACAGCAACTAATGAAAAACTGTTTTTT
TRBV6-5,TRBJ2-2,NA,NA,CASSSGGPVTGELFF,TGTGCCAGCAGCAGTGGGGGCCCGGTTACCGGGGAGCTGTTTTTT
TRBV7-8,TRBJ2-6,NA,NA,CASSLAPSGANVLTF,TGTGCCAGCAGCTTAGCCCCTTCTGGGGCCAACGTCCTGACTTTC
TRBV5-8,TRBJ1-1,NA,TRBD1,CASSLVGTGVLRTEAFF,TGTGCCAGCAGCTTGGTGGGGACAGGGGTGTTACGCACTGAAGCTTTCTTT
TRBV6-5,TRBJ1-3,NA,TRBD1,CASKGGQGKGNTIYF,TGTGCCAGCAAGGGGGGACAGGGGAAAGGAAACACCATATATTTT
TRBV4-3,TRBJ2-1,NA,TRBD2,CASSQDPGLAGVAFYNEQFF,TGCGCCAGCAGCCAAGACCCCGGACTAGCGGGAGTTGCCTTTTACAATGAGCAGTTCTTC
TRBV27,TRBJ1-2,NA,NA,CASSLGQGVYGYTF,TGTGCCAGCAGTTTGGGTCAGGGTGTATATGGCTACACCTTC
TRBV12-3/TRBV12-4,TRBJ1-3,once,NA,CASSTGQRNTIYF,TGTGCCAGCAGTACGGGACAAAGAAACACCATATATTTT
TRBV6-5,TRBJ1-4,NA,TRBD1,CASSPRDRDEKLFF,TGTGCCAGCAGTCCCCGGGACAGGGATGAAAAACTGTTTTTT
TRBV7-2,TRBJ1-5,NA,NA,CASSLATVIGAQHF,TGTGCCAGCAGCTTAGCGACGGTTATCGGGGCCCAGCATTTT
TRBV6-5,TRBJ2-5,NA,NA,CASGSRGQETQYF,TGTGCCAGCGGCAGCCGGGGTCAAGAGACCCAGTACTTC
TRBV5-6,TRBJ2-7,NA,NA,CASSLGQVPGEQYF,TGTGCCAGCAGCTTGGGACAGGTCCCGGGCGAGCAGTACTTC
TRBV19,TRBJ2-3,NA,NA,CASSITRADTQYF,TGTGCCAGTAGTATTACTAGAGCAGATACGCAGTATTTT
TRBV9,TRBJ1-1,NA,NA,CASSASGQLMNTEAFF,TGTGCCAGCAGCGCCTCCGGACAGCTCATGAACACTGAAGCTTTCTTT
TRBV30,TRBJ2-1,NA,NA,CAWTPWSTYNEQFF,TGTGCCTGGACCCCGTGGAGCACCTACAATGAGCAGTTCTTC